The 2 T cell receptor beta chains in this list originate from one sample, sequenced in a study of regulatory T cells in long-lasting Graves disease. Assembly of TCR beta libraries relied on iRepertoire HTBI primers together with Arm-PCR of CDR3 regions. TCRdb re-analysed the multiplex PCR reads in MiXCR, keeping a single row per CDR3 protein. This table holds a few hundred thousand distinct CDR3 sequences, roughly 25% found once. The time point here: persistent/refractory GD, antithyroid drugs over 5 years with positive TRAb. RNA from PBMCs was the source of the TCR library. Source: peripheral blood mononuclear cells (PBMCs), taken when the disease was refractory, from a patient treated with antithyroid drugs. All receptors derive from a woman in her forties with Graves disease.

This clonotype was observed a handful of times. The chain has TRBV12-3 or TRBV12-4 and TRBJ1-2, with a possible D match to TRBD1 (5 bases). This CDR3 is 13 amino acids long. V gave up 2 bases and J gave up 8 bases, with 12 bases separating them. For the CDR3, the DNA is TGTGCCAGCAGTTTATGGCCGGAGGGGGGCTACACCTTC. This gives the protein CASSLWPEGGYTF.

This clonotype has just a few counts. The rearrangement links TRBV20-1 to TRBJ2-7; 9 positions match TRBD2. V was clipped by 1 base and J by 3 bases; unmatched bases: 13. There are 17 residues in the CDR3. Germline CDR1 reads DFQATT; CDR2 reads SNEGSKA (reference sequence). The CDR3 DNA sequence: TGCAGTGCTAGAGTCACTTCCCCGGGACTAGCTTTCTACGAGCAGTACTTC. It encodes CSARVTSPGLAFYEQYF.